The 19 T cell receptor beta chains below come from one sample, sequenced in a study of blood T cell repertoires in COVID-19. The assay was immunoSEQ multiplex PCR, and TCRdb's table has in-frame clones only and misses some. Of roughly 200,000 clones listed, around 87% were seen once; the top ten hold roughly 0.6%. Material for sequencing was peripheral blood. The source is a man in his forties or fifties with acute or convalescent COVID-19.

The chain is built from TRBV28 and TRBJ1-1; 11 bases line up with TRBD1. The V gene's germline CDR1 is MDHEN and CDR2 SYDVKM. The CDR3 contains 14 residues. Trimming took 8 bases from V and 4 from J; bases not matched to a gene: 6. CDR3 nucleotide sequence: TGTGCCAGCCTCTCGGGACAGGGGGTCACTGAAGCTTTCTTT. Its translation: CASLSGQGVTEAFF.

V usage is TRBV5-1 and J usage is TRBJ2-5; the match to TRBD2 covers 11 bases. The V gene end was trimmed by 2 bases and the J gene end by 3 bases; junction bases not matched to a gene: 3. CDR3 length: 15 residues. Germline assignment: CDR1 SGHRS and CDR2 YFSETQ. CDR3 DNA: TGCGCCAGCAGCTTCCTTAGCGGGGGGGAAGAGACCCAGTACTTC. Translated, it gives CASSFLSGGEETQYF.

CDR3 bases: TGTGCCAGCAGTGAAGGGCAGAAATGGACTGAAGCTTTCTTT. Protein: CASSEGQKWTEAFF. The V and J genes are TRBV6-1 and TRBJ1-1; D gene unclear. Germline CDR1 and CDR2: MNHNS and SASEGT. Trimming took 1 base from V and 5 from J, leaving 11 bases between them. This CDR3 has 14 amino acids.

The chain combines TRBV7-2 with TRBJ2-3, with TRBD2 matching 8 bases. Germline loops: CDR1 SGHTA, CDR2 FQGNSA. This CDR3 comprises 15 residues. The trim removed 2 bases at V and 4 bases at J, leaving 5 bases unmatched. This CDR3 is CASSLSGRDADTQYF. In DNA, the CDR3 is TGTGCCAGCAGCTTATCCGGGAGGGACGCAGATACGCAGTATTTT.

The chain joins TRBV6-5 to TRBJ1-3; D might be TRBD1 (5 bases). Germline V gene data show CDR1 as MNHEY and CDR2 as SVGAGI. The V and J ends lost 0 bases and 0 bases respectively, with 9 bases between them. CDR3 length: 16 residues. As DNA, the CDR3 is TGTGCCAGCAGTTACTCAAGACAGAACTCTGGAAACACCATATATTTT. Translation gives CASSYSRQNSGNTIYF.

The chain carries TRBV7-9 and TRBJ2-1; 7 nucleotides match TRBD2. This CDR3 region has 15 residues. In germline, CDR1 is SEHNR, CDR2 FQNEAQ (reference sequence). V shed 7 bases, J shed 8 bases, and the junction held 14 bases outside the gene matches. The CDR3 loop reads CASTPKAGKWDEQFF. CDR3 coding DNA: TGTGCCAGCACCCCTAAAGCGGGGAAATGGGATGAGCAGTTCTTC.

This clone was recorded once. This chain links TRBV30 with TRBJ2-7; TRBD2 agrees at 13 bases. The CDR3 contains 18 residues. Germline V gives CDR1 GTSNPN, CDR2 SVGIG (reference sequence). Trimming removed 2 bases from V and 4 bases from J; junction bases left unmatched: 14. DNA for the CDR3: TGTGCCTGGAGTACCTTCCGGACTAGCGGGAGAGTAGGGTACGAGCAGTACTTC. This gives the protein CAWSTFRTSGRVGYEQYF.

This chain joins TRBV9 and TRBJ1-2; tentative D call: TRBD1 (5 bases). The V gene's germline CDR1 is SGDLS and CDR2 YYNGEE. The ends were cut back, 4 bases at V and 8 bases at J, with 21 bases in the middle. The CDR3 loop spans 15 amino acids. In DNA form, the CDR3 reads TGTGCCAGCAGCCCCAGACAGTCCATGCTTAGCGGCTACACCTTC. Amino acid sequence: CASSPRQSMLSGYTF.

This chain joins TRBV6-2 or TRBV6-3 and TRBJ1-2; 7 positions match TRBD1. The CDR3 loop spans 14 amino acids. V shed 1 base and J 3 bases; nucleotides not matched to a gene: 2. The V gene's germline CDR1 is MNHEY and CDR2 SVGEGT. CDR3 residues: CASSYLQGYYGYTF. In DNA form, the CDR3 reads TGTGCCAGCAGTTACTTACAGGGGTACTATGGCTACACCTTC.

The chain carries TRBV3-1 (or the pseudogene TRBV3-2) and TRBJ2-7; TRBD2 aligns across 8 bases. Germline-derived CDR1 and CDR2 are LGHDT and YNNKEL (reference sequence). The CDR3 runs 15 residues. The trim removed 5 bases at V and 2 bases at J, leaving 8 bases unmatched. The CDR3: CASSEQAGGPYEQYF. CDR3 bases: TGTGCCAGCAGCGAGCAGGCGGGGGGTCCCTACGAGCAGTACTTC.

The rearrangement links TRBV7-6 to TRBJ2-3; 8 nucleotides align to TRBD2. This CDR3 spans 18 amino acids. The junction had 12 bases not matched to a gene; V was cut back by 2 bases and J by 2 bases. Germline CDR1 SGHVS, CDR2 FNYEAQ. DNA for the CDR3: TGTGCCAGCAGCTTATACGGGTACACTAGCGGCCCCACAGATACGCAGTATTTT. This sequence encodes CASSLYGYTSGPTDTQYF. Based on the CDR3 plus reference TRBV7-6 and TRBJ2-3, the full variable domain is GAGVSQSPRYKVTKRGQDVALRCDPISGHVSLYWYRQALGQGPEFLTYFNYEAQQDKSGLPNDRFSAERPEGSISTLTIQRTEQRDSAMYRCASSLYGYTSGPTDTQYFGPGTRLTVL.

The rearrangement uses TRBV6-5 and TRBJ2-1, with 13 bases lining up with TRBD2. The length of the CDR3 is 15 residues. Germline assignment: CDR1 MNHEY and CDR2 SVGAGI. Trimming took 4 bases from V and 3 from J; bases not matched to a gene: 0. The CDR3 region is CASSWTSGGYNEQFF. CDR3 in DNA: TGTGCCAGCAGTTGGACTAGCGGGGGCTACAATGAGCAGTTCTTC.

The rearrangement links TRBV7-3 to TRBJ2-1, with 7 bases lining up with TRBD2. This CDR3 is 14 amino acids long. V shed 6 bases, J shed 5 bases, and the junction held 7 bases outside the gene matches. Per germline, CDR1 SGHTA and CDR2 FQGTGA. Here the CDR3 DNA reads TGTGCCAGCAGGTTGCAGCGGGAAAACAATGAGCAGTTCTTC. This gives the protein CASRLQRENNEQFF.

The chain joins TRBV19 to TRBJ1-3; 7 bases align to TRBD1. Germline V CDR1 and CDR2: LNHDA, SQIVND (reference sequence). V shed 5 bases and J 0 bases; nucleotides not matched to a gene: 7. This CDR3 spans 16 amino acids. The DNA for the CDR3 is TGTGCCAGTAGTTGGGGACAGACTTCCTCTGGAAACACCATATATTTT. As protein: CASSWGQTSSGNTIYF.

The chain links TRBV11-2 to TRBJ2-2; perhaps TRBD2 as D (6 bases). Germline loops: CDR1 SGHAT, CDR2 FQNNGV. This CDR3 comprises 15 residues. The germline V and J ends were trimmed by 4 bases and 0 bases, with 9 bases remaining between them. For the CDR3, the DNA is TGTGCCAGCAGCTGGGACTTTCCGAACACCGGGGAGCTGTTTTTT. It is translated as CASSWDFPNTGELFF.

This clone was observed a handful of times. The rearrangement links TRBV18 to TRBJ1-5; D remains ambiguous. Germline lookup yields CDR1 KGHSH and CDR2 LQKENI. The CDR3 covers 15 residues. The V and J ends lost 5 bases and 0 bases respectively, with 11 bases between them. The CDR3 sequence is CASSAGPGSNQPQHF. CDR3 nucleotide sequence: TGTGCCAGCTCAGCAGGCCCAGGTAGCAATCAGCCCCAGCATTTT. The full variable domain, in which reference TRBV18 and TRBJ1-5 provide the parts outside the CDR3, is NAGVMQNPRHLVRRRGQEARLRCSPMKGHSHVYWYRQLPEEGLKFMVYLQKENIIDESGMPKERFSAEFPKEGPSILRIQQVVRGDSAAYFCASSAGPGSNQPQHFGDGTRLSIL.

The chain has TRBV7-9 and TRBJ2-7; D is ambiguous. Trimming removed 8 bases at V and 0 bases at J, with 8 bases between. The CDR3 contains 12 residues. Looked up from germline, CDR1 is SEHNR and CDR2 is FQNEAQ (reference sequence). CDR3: CASGASSYEQYF. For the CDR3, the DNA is TGTGCCAGCGGCGCTAGCTCCTACGAGCAGTACTTC. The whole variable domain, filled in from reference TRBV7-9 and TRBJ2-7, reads DTGVSQNPRHKITKRGQNVTFRCDPISEHNRLYWYRQTLGQGPEFLTYFQNEAQLEKSRLLSDRFSAERPKGSFSTLEIQRTEQGDSAMYLCASGASSYEQYFGPGTRLTVT.

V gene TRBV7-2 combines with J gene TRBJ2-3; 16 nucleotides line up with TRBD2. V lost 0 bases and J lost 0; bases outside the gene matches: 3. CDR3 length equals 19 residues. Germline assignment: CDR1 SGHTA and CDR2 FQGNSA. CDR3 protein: CASSLAGLAGGPSTDTQYF. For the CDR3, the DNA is TGTGCCAGCAGCTTAGCGGGACTAGCGGGAGGGCCTAGCACAGATACGCAGTATTTT. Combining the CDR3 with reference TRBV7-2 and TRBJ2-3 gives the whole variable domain GAGVSQSPSNKVTEKGKDVELRCDPISGHTALYWYRQSLGQGLEFLIYFQGNSAPDKSGLPSDRFSAERTGGSVSTLTIQRTQQEDSAVYLCASSLAGLAGGPSTDTQYFGPGTRLTVL.

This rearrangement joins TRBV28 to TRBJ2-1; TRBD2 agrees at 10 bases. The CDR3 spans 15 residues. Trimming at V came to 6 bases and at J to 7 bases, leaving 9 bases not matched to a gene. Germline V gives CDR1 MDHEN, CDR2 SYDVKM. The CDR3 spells CASRVASGSINEQFF. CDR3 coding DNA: TGTGCCAGCAGGGTCGCTAGCGGGAGTATTAATGAGCAGTTCTTC.